Following are 26 T cell receptor beta chains from one sample sequenced in a study of OX40 agonist ivuxolimab in advanced cancers. Library generation was performed with the immunoSEQ multiplex PCR assay. In its TCRdb copy, this immuneACCESS table keeps in-frame sequences only and misses some clones. Where compared with another copy, unresolved V genes explain less than half of these, and the others have no known cause. This sample has 70,000 to 95,000 clones in its table, and around 86% of those were observed once. About 5.9% of the sample is in the top ten clones. The sample in question was CD4+ or CD8+ T cells sorted from blood, obtained in a trial of the OX40 agonist ivuxolimab. These receptors were obtained from an adult with an advanced solid tumor such as melanoma, head and neck, liver or kidney cancer.

The V and J genes are TRBV6-5 and TRBJ2-7; D possibly corresponds to TRBD1 (5 bases). Germline CDR1 is MNHEY and CDR2 is SVGAGI. The CDR3 covers 14 residues. Trimming removed 5 bases from V and 4 bases from J, with 15 bases in between. CDR3 DNA: TGTGCCAGCAGTGGCCGGCAGGGTAGGTACGAGCAGTACTTC. This translates into CASSGRQGRYEQYF.

V usage is TRBV10-3 and J usage is TRBJ2-3; 9 bases fit TRBD1. V lost 5 bases and J lost 3; bases outside the gene matches: 6. Germline assignment: CDR1 ENHRY and CDR2 SYGVKD. CDR3 length: 15 residues. In DNA form, the CDR3 reads TGTGCCATCAGTTCGACCGGGACAGGGACAGATACGCAGTATTTT. It is translated as CAISSTGTGTDTQYF.

This clone was seen a single time. The CDR3 DNA reads as TGTGCCAGCACCGCCGGCGTGGGGATCCCGGCTGGGAAGGGTAATCCCATAAACATTCAGTACTTC. As protein: CASTAGVGIPAGKGNPINIQYF. The rearrangement joins TRBV7-8 to TRBJ2-4; no clear D. Germline V gives CDR1 SGHVS, CDR2 FQNEAQ. The V gene lost 7 bases and the J gene lost 6 bases, with 40 bases spanning the gap. This CDR3 is built from 22 residues.

This clone was counted between two and nine times. The V gene is TRBV5-6, the J gene TRBJ1-2; D remains ambiguous. CDR3 length: 12 residues. Trimming took off 4 bases at V and 7 bases at J, with 11 bases between the two ends. The V gene's germline CDR1 is SGHDT and CDR2 YYEEEE. CDR3 protein: CASSLKAPGYTF. The CDR3, as DNA: TGTGCCAGCAGCCTCAAGGCGCCTGGCTACACCTTC.

The chain carries TRBV7-9 and TRBJ1-1; weak D call: TRBD1 (5 bases). Germline assignment: CDR1 SEHNR and CDR2 FQNEAQ (reference sequence). Trimming shortened V by 1 base and J by 5 bases, and 11 bases separated the two germline ends. The CDR3 is 14 amino acids. The CDR3 sequence is CASSLGQSGTEAFF. CDR3 nucleotide sequence: TGTGCCAGCAGCTTAGGACAGTCAGGGACTGAAGCTTTCTTT. Drawing the rest from reference TRBV7-9 and TRBJ1-1, the complete variable domain is DTGVSQNPRHKITKRGQNVTFRCDPISEHNRLYWYRQTLGQGPEFLTYFQNEAQLEKSRLLSDRFSAERPKGSFSTLEIQRTEQGDSAMYLCASSLGQSGTEAFFGQGTRLTVV.

The rearrangement uses TRBV7-3 and TRBJ2-1; 15 bases match TRBD2. Germline CDR1 and CDR2: SGHTA and FQGTGA. This CDR3 is 20 amino acids long. V shed 5 bases, J shed 2 bases, and the junction held 13 bases outside the gene matches. CDR3 nucleotides: TGTGCCAGCAGCCAATCCGGGACTAGCGGGGGGCCGAGACCCTACAATGAGCAGTTCTTC. It specifies CASSQSGTSGGPRPYNEQFF.

The V gene is TRBV7-3, the J gene TRBJ1-6; D might be TRBD1 (6 bases). CDR3 length equals 16 residues. CDR1 is SGHTA, CDR2 FQGTGA, per germline. Trimming cost V 4 bases and J 9 bases, with 19 bases left between them. DNA for the CDR3: TGTGCCAGCAGCTCCACGGGGGGGCGTGAGGGTTCACCCCTCCACTTT. It codes for CASSSTGGREGSPLHF.

The genes are TRBV5-4 and TRBJ2-7; the match to TRBD2 covers 7 bases. Unmatched junction bases numbered 4, after V lost 4 bases and J lost 0 bases. This CDR3 has 14 amino acids. CDR1 is SGHNT, CDR2 YYREEE, per germline (reference sequence). The CDR3 DNA is TGTGCCAGCAGCCTCGGGAGGAACTCCTACGAGCAGTACTTC. This encodes CASSLGRNSYEQYF.

The J gene is TRBJ1-5, the V gene TRBV5-6; TRBD1 might be the D (5 bases). V was clipped by 0 bases and J by 2 bases, with 18 bases between them. This CDR3 comprises 18 residues. The germline V gene encodes CDR1 SGHDT and CDR2 YYEEEE. CDR3 DNA sequence: TGTGCCAGCAGCTTGGGTGGGGCTCCATCGCAACGCAATCAGCCCCAGCATTTT. Its protein product is CASSLGGAPSQRNQPQHF.

The chain carries TRBV2 and TRBJ1-1, with D possibly being TRBD1 (5 bases). This CDR3 is built from 14 residues. Per germline, CDR1 SNHLY and CDR2 FYNNEI. Trimming left V 1 base short and J 4 bases short, with 10 bases between. CDR3 DNA: TGTGCCAGCAGTGAAGTACGGGGGATCACTGAAGCTTTCTTT. Translating it yields CASSEVRGITEAFF.

The V call is TRBV7-8, the J call TRBJ2-1; a weak D match, TRBD2 (6 bases). The CDR3 contains 16 residues. V was cut by 0 bases and J by 2 bases, with 11 bases left in between. Looked up from germline, CDR1 is SGHVS and CDR2 is FQNEAQ. The CDR3, as DNA: TGTGCCAGCAGCTTAGCGGTGGGCGGGGCCTACAATGAGCAGTTCTTC. The encoded protein is CASSLAVGGAYNEQFF.

This chain joins TRBV30 and TRBJ2-7; D uncertain. V gave up 1 base and J gave up 5 bases, with 12 bases separating them. Germline V gives CDR1 GTSNPN, CDR2 SVGIG (reference sequence). This CDR3 has 13 residues. Written as DNA, the CDR3 is TGTGCCTGGAGTGGCGCCCTCATACACGAGCAGTACTTC. Its translation: CAWSGALIHEQYF. Full variable domain (missing parts from reference TRBV30 and TRBJ2-7): SQTIHQWPATLVQPVGSPLSLECTVEGTSNPNLYWYRQAAGRGLQLLFYSVGIGQISSEVPQNLSASRPQDRQFILSSKKLLLSDSGFYLCAWSGALIHEQYFGPGTRLTVT.

The V gene is TRBV7-6, the J gene TRBJ1-3; a weak D match, TRBD1 (6 bases). CDR3 size: 14 residues. Trimming removed 5 bases from V and 0 bases from J, with 8 bases in between. Per germline, CDR1 SGHVS and CDR2 FNYEAQ. The CDR3 loop is CASSQGGSGNTIYF. The CDR3 DNA sequence: TGTGCCAGCAGCCAAGGGGGCTCTGGAAACACCATATATTTT.

The rearrangement uses TRBV9 and TRBJ2-3, with 10 positions matching TRBD2. The CDR3 has 17 amino acids. Unmatched junction bases numbered 10, after V lost 4 bases and J lost 2 bases. Per the germline V gene, CDR1 is SGDLS and CDR2 is YYNGEE. DNA for the CDR3: TGTGCCAGCAGCCTCCGGGGTAGCGGGGGGTTCACAGATACGCAGTATTTT. Its translation is CASSLRGSGGFTDTQYF.

The genes are TRBV5-1 and TRBJ2-2; TRBD2 might be the D (5 bases). Trimming pared 3 bases from V and 0 bases from J, leaving 6 bases between. Germline CDR1 SGHRS, CDR2 YFSETQ. This CDR3 spans 14 amino acids. This CDR3 reads CASSSRANTGELFF. Here the CDR3 DNA reads TGCGCCAGCAGCTCGCGGGCGAACACCGGGGAGCTGTTTTTT.

This clone is a singleton in its sample. The chain combines TRBV5-4 with TRBJ2-3; TRBD1 matches at 7 bases. This CDR3 comprises 14 residues. Per the germline V gene, CDR1 is SGHNT and CDR2 is YYREEE (reference sequence). V gave up 2 bases and J gave up 10 bases; unmatched junction bases: 10. CDR3 loop: CASSLYRLQGAQYF. The CDR3 bases are TGTGCCAGCAGCTTATATCGGTTGCAGGGGGCGCAGTATTTT.

The rearrangement links TRBV4-3 to TRBJ2-1; D is unresolved. Germline-derived CDR1 and CDR2 are LGHNA and YSLEER. CDR3 length: 14 residues. The V end lost 0 bases, the J end lost 10 bases, and 13 bases lay between the germline ends. CDR3 coding DNA: TGCGCCAGCAGCCAAGAACGGTCAGTTTTCGAGCAGTTCTTC. Translating it yields CASSQERSVFEQFF.

CDR3 nucleotides: TGCGCCAGCAGCCCCCCCGCCGCCTACGAGCAGTACTTC. It yields the protein CASSPPAAYEQYF. This chain joins TRBV5-1 and TRBJ2-7; D is uncertain. The V end lost 4 bases, the J end lost 2 bases, and 10 bases lay between the germline ends. The CDR3 has 13 residues. The germline V gene encodes CDR1 SGHRS and CDR2 YFSETQ.

The CDR3 spells CASIRQGTSGRRTYNEQFF. The CDR3 DNA is TGTGCCAGCATCCGGCAAGGGACTAGCGGGAGAAGGACCTACAATGAGCAGTTCTTC. The V and J genes are TRBV27 and TRBJ2-1, with TRBD2 matching over 14 bases. The CDR3 has 19 residues. Trimming at V came to 7 bases and at J to 2 bases, leaving 13 bases not matched to a gene. Germline CDR1 MNHEY, CDR2 SMNVEV (reference sequence).

This clone was counted a single time. The chain links TRBV4-2 to TRBJ2-7; 10 bases are shared with TRBD2. The CDR3 totals 15 residues. With 5 bases clipped from V and 5 bases from J, the junction kept 9 bases outside the gene matches. Germline assignment: CDR1 LGHNA and CDR2 YNFKEQ. The CDR3 sequence is CASSLNLAGAHEQYF. CDR3 coding DNA: TGTGCCAGCAGCTTGAACCTAGCGGGAGCCCACGAGCAGTACTTC.

V usage is TRBV4-1 and J usage is TRBJ2-3; D tentatively reads TRBD1 or TRBD2 (5 bases each). The CDR3 contains 14 residues. V lost 2 bases and J lost 5, with 11 bases in between. The germline CDR1 and CDR2 sequences are MGHRA and YSYEKL. The CDR3 DNA reads as TGCGCCAGCAGCCAAATCGGGGCCTTAGATACGCAGTATTTT. It yields the protein CASSQIGALDTQYF.

This clone was counted only a few times. The V gene is TRBV19, the J gene TRBJ2-3; 7 bases align to TRBD1. The CDR3 has 13 residues. CDR1 LNHDA and CDR2 SQIVND come from the germline V gene (reference sequence). The V and J ends lost 10 bases and 2 bases, in that order; junction bases with no gene match: 6. The CDR3 nucleotides read TGTGCCACCGTGGACAGGACCACAGATACGCAGTATTTT. Its protein product is CATVDRTTDTQYF.

This chain uses TRBV7-2 with TRBJ1-3; no clear D gene. With 5 bases removed from V and 0 bases from J, the gap between germline ends came to 23 bases. The CDR3 runs to 19 residues. Germline V gene sequence: CDR1 SGHTA, CDR2 FQGNSA. The CDR3, as DNA: TGTGCCAGCAGCCTAGGCCCCCATCGAACAGTAGGCTCTGGAAACACCATATATTTT. Amino acids: CASSLGPHRTVGSGNTIYF.

The chain is built from TRBV5-4 and TRBJ2-7; D unclear. Deletions cut 7 bases from V and 2 bases from J, with 7 bases between. The germline V gene has CDR1 SGHNT and CDR2 YYREEE (reference sequence). The CDR3 length is 11 residues. CDR3 DNA: TGTGCCAGCGGCACAGCCTACGAGCAGTACTTC. Translating gives CASGTAYEQYF.

The chain uses TRBV5-1 and TRBJ2-1, with no clear D. V shed 0 bases and J shed 8 bases, with 15 bases lying between them. This CDR3 contains 15 residues. The V gene's germline CDR1 is SGHRS and CDR2 YFSETQ. The CDR3 nucleotides read TGCGCCAGCAGCTTGGGACTGGGTGTGGTTGATGAGCAGTTCTTC. Translating it yields CASSLGLGVVDEQFF.

The rearrangement joins TRBV10-3 to TRBJ1-1, with 7 bases that match TRBD1. V shed 5 bases and J 5 bases; nucleotides not matched to a gene: 8. The length of the CDR3 is 14 residues. Germline CDR1 ENHRY, CDR2 SYGVKD. DNA for the CDR3: TGTGCCATCAGTCGACAGGGCCCGGGGACTGAAGCTTTCTTT. It translates to CAISRQGPGTEAFF.